These 4 T cell receptor beta chains came from one sample sequenced in a study of regulatory T cells in long-lasting Graves disease. Time point indicated: persistent/refractory GD, antithyroid drugs over 5 years with positive TRAb. The TCR library was made from RNA that had been extracted from PBMCs in TRIzol. Libraries of TCR beta came from iRepertoire HTBI primers plus Arm-PCR of CDR3 regions. TCRdb passed the multiplex PCR reads through MiXCR, listing each CDR3 protein once. The repertoire has roughly 300,000 distinct CDR3 sequences, roughly 21% of them found once; the top ten carry just under 30%. The specimen was peripheral blood mononuclear cells (PBMCs), collected when the disease was refractory, from a patient treated with antithyroid drugs. The receptors were sampled from a female donor with Graves disease.

This sequence joins TRBV6-2 or TRBV6-3 and TRBJ2-7; D is ambiguous. The length of the CDR3 is 12 residues. CDR1 is MNHEY and CDR2 is SVGEGT in the germline V gene. Trimming took off 2 bases at V and 5 bases at J, with 7 bases between the two ends. The CDR3 reads CASSYKLHEQYF. The CDR3 DNA is TGTGCCAGCAGTTACAAGTTACACGAGCAGTACTTC.

This clonotype has at least ten counts. The J gene is TRBJ1-1, the V gene TRBV20-1; maybe TRBD1 (6 bases). Between the trimmed V and J ends, which lost 6 bases and 8 bases, there was a span of 16 bases. Germline V lookup: CDR1 DFQATT, CDR2 SNEGSKA (reference sequence). The CDR3 runs to 12 residues. In DNA, the CDR3 is TGCAGTGCCTTACTCAGGGGATCGGAAGCTTTCTTT. It translates to CSALLRGSEAFF.

This clonotype has only one observation. The chain joins TRBV6-1 to TRBJ2-2; possibly TRBD1 for D (5 bases). Germline V CDR1 and CDR2: MNHNS, SASEGT. The CDR3 contains 13 residues. The CDR3 loop is CAGQDSNTGELFF. The CDR3 nucleotides are TGTGCGGGGCAGGATTCGAACACCGGGGAGCTGTTTTTT.

In this sample, this clonotype turned up a few times. V gene TRBV5-1 combines with J gene TRBJ2-7, with D possibly being TRBD1 (5 bases). V was pared by 4 bases and J by 5 bases, with 13 bases between. Germline V gene sequence: CDR1 SGHRS, CDR2 YFSETQ. The CDR3 is made up of 13 amino acids. Here the CDR3 DNA reads TGCGCCAGCAGCGTGACAGAATACCACGAGCAGTACTTC. Its translation: CASSVTEYHEQYF.